This T cell receptor (beta chain) was sequenced for a study of T-cell reconstitution after alpha-beta-depleted transplantation in children (dated by TCRdb to the mid-2010s). A note on the overall study: The study quantitatively tracked T-cell immune reconstitution after TCRalphabeta/CD19-depleted allogeneic hematopoietic cell transplantation in children using TCR repertoire profiling. Here is what the overall study found, with its caveats: Over the following months the frequencies of hyperexpanded clones went down, and after one year T-cell counts and TCRbeta diversity were mostly credited to newly produced T cells. Apparently early alphabetaT-cell count recovery about two months after transplant reportedly relied on only several hundred rapidly expanded clones derived from non-depleted graft cells. The high TCRbeta diversity at day 60 in some patients was ascribed to recipient T cells and intrathymic progenitors that had survived conditioning.

Counted from cysteine to phenylalanine, this CDR3 has 13 amino acids. Of all the DNA, just the CDR3 is kept, 39 bases in frame from base 1. The trim is 4 bases for V and 2 bases for J, with a gap of 9 bases between the germline ends. Looking up the germline V gene yields CDR1 SQVTM and CDR2 ANQGSEA. This clonotype was recorded at least ten times. Which antigen it targets is not known. No quality values exist for individual bases; no much larger clone is one base distant. The method was PCR. The sample was run on an Illumina HiSeq 2500. To normalize quantification of the TCRbeta repertoire, the TCR libraries were built with molecular barcoding that relied on unique molecular identifiers. Using fastp at Q25 and MiXCR, TCRdb reprocessed the public reads and kept productive beta chains. Records with the same CDR3 protein are collapsed into one entry carrying the most frequent genes and DNA. This sample has 200,000 or so distinct CDR3 sequences in its table, and 7% to 9% of those were observed once. The top ten constitute roughly 35% of the sample.

The treatment or condition tag for this specimen amounts to: allogeneic hematopoietic cell transplantation with graft depleted of TCRalphabeta T cells and CD19 B cells. TCRalphabeta/CD19-depleted allogeneic hematopoietic cell grafts were given to the transplant recipients, all of whom were children. The chain was built from TRBV29-1 and TRBJ2-1; no D gene is confidently identified. Sample: PBMCs, mostly from graft donor cells, taken 360 days after TCRalphabeta/CD19-depleted stem cell transplant. This clonotype was obtained from a male patient aged 2-15 years who had a stem cell transplant for acute myeloid leukemia, so the T cells may come from the graft donor. The CDR3 region has the sequence CSVVSVTYNEQFF. The nucleotide sequence is given as TGCAGCGTTGTTTCAGTGACCTACAATGAGCAGTTCTTC.